In its sample, the clone carrying this T cell receptor beta chain was seen many times. Its antigen remains unidentified. It was uncontrolled infection, other autoimmune disease, pregnancy or lactation that excluded patients. The sample belongs to a study of T cells in Graves' hyperthyroidism and ophthalmopathy. General observations from the study: Most clonotypes that expanded in the thyroid above 0.001 also showed up in blood.

Germline CDR1 and CDR2: LNHNV and YYDKDF (reference sequence). The CDR3 is made up of 14 amino acids. The V gene end was trimmed by 5 bases and the J gene end by 4 bases; junction bases not matched to a gene: 7. RNA transcripts were the template for amplifying TCR beta CDR3 regions. A first-round RT-PCR of the TCR CDR3 used the HTBI primer set. TCRdb called the multiplex PCR reads again in MiXCR, with one record for every CDR3 protein. Of about 290,000 distinct CDR3 sequences listed, around 16% were seen once; the top ten hold approximately 33%. This receptor was taken from a man aged 25-45 years with Graves' hyperthyroidism. V and J are TRBV15 and TRBJ1-1, with TRBD1 identical over 7 bases. Specimen: blood. The CDR3 sequence: CATSVRDRGTEAFF. In DNA form, the CDR3 reads TGTGCCACCAGCGTCCGGGACAGAGGCACTGAAGCTTTCTTT. Looking up the rest from reference TRBV15 and TRBJ1-1 gives the full variable domain: DAMVIQNPRYQVTQFGKPVTLSCSQTLNHNVMYWYQQKSSQAPKLLFHYYDKDFNNEADTPDNFQSRRPNTSFCFLDIRSPGLGDTAMYLCATSVRDRGTEAFFGQGTRLTVV.